The clone carrying this T cell receptor (beta chain) was picked up many times. Germline V lookup: CDR1 SGHVS, CDR2 FNYEAQ. The CDR3 totals 15 residues. Trimming shortened V by 1 base and J by 0 bases, and 8 bases separated the two germline ends. cDNA molecules, individually, were tagged with unique molecular identifiers. TCRdb re-analysed the 5' RACE reads in MiXCR, keeping a single row per CDR3 protein. This table holds 35,000 to 50,000 distinct CDR3 sequences, around 6% found once. The data originate from a study of early T cells in non-severe SARS-CoV-2 infection. Across the study: Unpaired chains resulted from sequencing bulk RNA of unsorted whole blood.

Input material: whole blood. This TCR was sampled from an adult who was a healthcare worker with PCR-confirmed SARS-CoV-2 infection or an uninfected control (not recorded which). This sequence joins TRBV7-6 and TRBJ2-3; D not certain. CDR3 in DNA: TGTGCCAGCAGCTTAGTTCCACGTAGCACAGATACGCAGTATTTT. It is translated as CASSLVPRSTDTQYF. Full variable domain (rest looked up from reference TRBV7-6 and TRBJ2-3): GAGVSQSPRYKVTKRGQDVALRCDPISGHVSLYWYRQALGQGPEFLTYFNYEAQQDKSGLPNDRFSAERPEGSISTLTIQRTEQRDSAMYRCASSLVPRSTDTQYFGPGTRLTVL.